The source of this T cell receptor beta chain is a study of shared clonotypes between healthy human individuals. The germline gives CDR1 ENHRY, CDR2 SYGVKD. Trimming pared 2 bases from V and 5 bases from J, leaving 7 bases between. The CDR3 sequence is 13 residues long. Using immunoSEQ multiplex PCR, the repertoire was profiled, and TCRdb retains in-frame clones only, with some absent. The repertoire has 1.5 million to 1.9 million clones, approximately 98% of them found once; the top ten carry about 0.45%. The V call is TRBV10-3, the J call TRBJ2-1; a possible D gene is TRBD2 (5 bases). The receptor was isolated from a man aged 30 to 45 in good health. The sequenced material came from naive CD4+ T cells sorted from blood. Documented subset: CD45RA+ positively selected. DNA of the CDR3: TGTGCCATCAGTGAGCACGGGGACAATGAGCAGTTCTTC. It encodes CAISEHGDNEQFF.